This T cell receptor (beta chain) was recorded in a study of shared clonotypes between healthy human individuals. Study-level findings and limits: Clonotypes that were shared across a few donors made up about 5.1% of naive CD4 clonotypes.

This CDR3 contains 15 residues. Losses at the gene ends were 3 bases for V and 3 bases for J; bases not matched to a gene: 7. Germline CDR1 is SEHNR and CDR2 is FQNEAQ (reference sequence). Regarding this clone: Its specificity is not known.

As defined, naive CD8 cells were CD45RO-negative and positively selected for CCR7, with terminally differentiated effector memory CD45RA+ cells excluded. Authors' processing steps: With immunoSEQ giving junction-only sequences and no quality scores, filtering differed. TCRdb's table, derived via immunoSEQ multiplex PCR, lists solely in-frame clones and lacks some. V, J and clone size are taken as reported in that table, and D and trimming were inferred from the DNA itself. The table records about 820,000 clones, 92% of them present only once. This TCR was sampled from a man under 40 in good health. The sample consisted of naive CD8+ T cells sorted from blood. J is TRBJ2-7 and V is TRBV7-9, with 8 positions matching TRBD1. The CDR3 loop reads CASSFTGQGRYEQYF. For the CDR3, the DNA is TGTGCCAGCAGCTTTACTGGACAGGGTCGCTACGAGCAGTACTTC.